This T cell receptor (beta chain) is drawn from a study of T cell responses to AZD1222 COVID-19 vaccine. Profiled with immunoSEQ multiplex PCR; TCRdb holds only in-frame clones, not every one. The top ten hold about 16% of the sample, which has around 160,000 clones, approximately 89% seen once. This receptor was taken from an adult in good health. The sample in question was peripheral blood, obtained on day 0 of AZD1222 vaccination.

The CDR3 is CASSLDRGFYEQYF. The DNA for the CDR3 is TGTGCCAGCAGTCTGGACAGGGGATTTTACGAGCAGTACTTC. The genes are TRBV27 and TRBJ2-7, with 9 positions matching TRBD1. V lost 5 bases to trimming and J lost 4 bases; unmatched junction nucleotides: 6. This CDR3 has 14 amino acids. The germline gives CDR1 MNHEY, CDR2 SMNVEV (reference sequence).